This T cell receptor (beta chain) was captured by sequencing in a study of T cells in localized non-small cell lung cancer. Some clones are missing from TCRdb's copy, which holds only in-frame ones; the method was immunoSEQ multiplex PCR. The sample has 25,000 to 40,000 clones; about four fifths are singletons. Findings and limits, study-wide: Among the tissues sampled, uninvolved adjacent lung had the highest T cell clonality, above tumor.

Remarks on this clone: The antigen is unknown.

J was trimmed by 7 bases and V by 8 bases; bases with no gene match: 11. The germline V gene has CDR1 MNHEY and CDR2 SMNVEV (reference sequence). The CDR3 totals 15 residues. The chain carries TRBV27 and TRBJ1-6; 7 positions agree with TRBD1. This clonotype originated in a male donor older than 55 with stage III squamous cell lung carcinoma. Sample: peripheral blood, taken before any cancer treatment. CDR3 nucleotides: TGTGCCAGCCAAGCCAAGGGACAGCTAAATTCACCCCTCCACTTT. Translation: CASQAKGQLNSPLHF.